This TCR beta chain was retrieved from a study of T cell repertoires in aging, cancer and after chemotherapy. In its sample, this clonotype ranks as medium-sized. Its antigen is not known. Germline-derived CDR1 and CDR2 are SQVTM and ANQGSEA. This CDR3 contains 13 residues. The ends were cut back, 5 bases at V and 4 bases at J, with 14 bases in the middle. Amplification of TCR beta used genomic DNA extracted from peripheral blood. TRB rearrangements spanning V, D and J were amplified using mixed TRB-A/B primers. TCRdb analysed the multiplex PCR reads with MiXCR anew, one entry per CDR3 protein. The repertoire holds about 9,000 distinct CDR3 sequences, less than 35% seen once, with around 10% in the top ten. Study-level results: Compared with age-matched healthy donors, untreated hematological or solid cancer patients showed higher blood TCR clonality.

The sequence was obtained from a human donor in good health. V and J are TRBV29-1 and TRBJ1-2; a weak D match, TRBD1 (6 bases). Sequencing used blood. The DNA for the CDR3 is TGCAGCGTTTTCGCGGACAGACCCTATGGCTACACCTTC. It specifies CSVFADRPYGYTF.